This entry lists 21 T cell receptor beta chains sequenced from one sample in a study of PD-1 blockade in classical Hodgkin lymphoma. Each patient's relapse followed autologous stem cell transplantation, and brentuximab vedotin exposure varied. Clones were read by immunoSEQ multiplex PCR, and TCRdb kept only the in-frame ones, dropping some. The sample shows about 22,000 clones, around three quarters of them seen only once. The input for sequencing was peripheral blood mononuclear cells (PBMCs), taken before the second cycle of nivolumab. These receptors all stem from a human donor with classical Hodgkin lymphoma.

The V and J genes are TRBV19 and TRBJ2-6, with D possibly being TRBD2 (5 bases). The CDR3 spans 14 residues. CDR1 and CDR2 (germline): LNHDA, SQIVND (reference sequence). V dropped 4 bases and J dropped 3 bases, with 7 bases sitting between them. Written as DNA, the CDR3 is TGTGCCAGTAGTAGGACTGGTGGGGCCAACGTCCTGACTTTC. Translating gives CASSRTGGANVLTF.

The chain employs TRBV30 and TRBJ2-4; 7 bases are shared with TRBD2. Looked up from germline, CDR1 is GTSNPN and CDR2 is SVGIG (reference sequence). This CDR3 contains 16 residues. Unmatched junction bases numbered 6, after V lost 0 bases and J lost 1 base. The CDR3 DNA reads TGTGCCTGGAGTGTAGGGGCGGGAGTGGCCAAAAACATTCAGTACTTC. Protein product: CAWSVGAGVAKNIQYF.

This sequence joins TRBV6-5 and TRBJ2-7; D might be TRBD1 (6 bases). The germline V and J ends were trimmed by 5 bases and 5 bases, with 19 bases remaining between them. The V gene's germline CDR1 is MNHEY and CDR2 SVGAGI. The CDR3 is made up of 15 amino acids. CDR3 amino acids: CASSPEGERWNEQYF. The CDR3 DNA reads as TGTGCCAGCAGTCCCGAGGGGGAGCGGTGGAACGAGCAGTACTTC.

The rearrangement uses TRBV19 and TRBJ1-1; TRBD1 is a possible D gene (6 bases). The CDR3 length is 16 residues. V dropped 1 base and J dropped 2 bases, with 14 bases sitting between them. In germline, CDR1 is LNHDA, CDR2 SQIVND (reference sequence). For the CDR3, the DNA is TGTGCCAGTAGTATAGCGGCAGGGGAGTATAACACTGAAGCTTTCTTT. Translation: CASSIAAGEYNTEAFF.

This chain joins TRBV7-9 and TRBJ2-4; maybe TRBD2 (5 bases). The CDR3 totals 13 residues. Trimming shortened V by 4 bases and J by 8 bases, and 12 bases separated the two germline ends. Germline CDR1 SEHNR, CDR2 FQNEAQ (reference sequence). The CDR3 nucleotides read TGTGCCAGCAGCTCGAGCGGTAAATACATTCAGTACTTC. Translated, it gives CASSSSGKYIQYF.

The rearrangement uses TRBV18 and TRBJ1-3; no clear D. CDR3 length: 15 residues. CDR1 is KGHSH and CDR2 is LQKENI in the germline V gene. V was pared by 2 bases and J by 0 bases, with 8 bases between. CDR3 residues: CASSPKADSGNTIYF. The CDR3 bases are TGTGCCAGCTCACCAAAAGCTGACTCTGGAAACACCATATATTTT.

J is TRBJ2-5 and V is TRBV5-6, with TRBD1 as a possible D gene (6 bases). CDR1 and CDR2 from the germline V gene are SGHDT and YYEEEE. Trimming stripped 4 bases from V and 5 bases from J, with 12 bases between. The CDR3 spans 13 residues. CDR3 coding DNA: TGTGCCAGCAGCCTTGGACAGAGGGAGACCCAGTACTTC. Protein: CASSLGQRETQYF.

The chain uses TRBV28 and TRBJ2-2; D remains unclear. The V end was cut by 5 bases, the J end by 5 bases, with 15 bases between. The CDR3 sequence is 15 residues long. Germline V gene sequence: CDR1 MDHEN, CDR2 SYDVKM. The CDR3 DNA reads TGTGCCAGCAGTCCTATAAATTTACAGACCGGGGAGCTGTTTTTT. This gives the protein CASSPINLQTGELFF.

The chain uses TRBV5-6 and TRBJ1-6; no clear D gene. CDR3 size: 17 residues. Germline loops: CDR1 SGHDT, CDR2 YYEEEE. Trimming took 3 bases from V and 0 from J, leaving 13 bases between them. The CDR3 loop reads CASSSLPASSYNSPLHF. CDR3 bases: TGTGCCAGCAGCTCGCTTCCGGCCAGCTCCTATAATTCACCCCTCCACTTT.

V is TRBV6-5 and J is TRBJ1-2; 10 bases fit TRBD1. The length of the CDR3 is 15 residues. Germline assignment: CDR1 MNHEY and CDR2 SVGAGI. V was clipped by 6 bases and J by 3 bases; unmatched bases: 7. The CDR3 spells CASRRDRGSDYGYTF. The CDR3 DNA follows: TGTGCCAGCAGGAGGGACAGGGGTTCGGACTATGGCTACACCTTC.

The chain has TRBV5-4 and TRBJ2-2; 7 bases agree with TRBD1. J was trimmed by 0 bases and V by 4 bases; bases with no gene match: 3. The CDR3 runs 15 residues. Germline V CDR1 and CDR2: SGHNT, YYREEE (reference sequence). The CDR3 reads CASSKGTANTGELFF. CDR3 in DNA: TGTGCCAGCAGCAAAGGGACAGCGAACACCGGGGAGCTGTTTTTT. Based on the CDR3 plus reference TRBV5-4 and TRBJ2-2, the full variable domain is ETGVTQSPTHLIKTRGQQVTLRCSSQSGHNTVSWYQQALGQGPQFIFQYYREEENGRGNFPPRFSGLQFPNYSSELNVNALELDDSALYLCASSKGTANTGELFFGEGSRLTVL.

The V gene is TRBV27, the J gene TRBJ2-7; a weak D match, TRBD1 (8 bases). Germline V gene data show CDR1 as MNHEY and CDR2 as SMNVEV (reference sequence). Trimming took off 5 bases at V and 3 bases at J, with 26 bases between the two ends. The CDR3 consists of 18 residues. The CDR3 region is CASSPWGQRGRGLYEQYF. CDR3 bases: TGTGCCAGCAGTCCCTGGGGCCAGCGGGGCAGGGGGCTCTACGAGCAGTACTTC.

The chain couples TRBV9 to TRBJ1-4; D possibly corresponds to TRBD1 (6 bases). CDR1 SGDLS and CDR2 YYNGEE come from the germline V gene. The CDR3 runs 14 residues. Trimming took off 4 bases at V and 7 bases at J, with 14 bases between the two ends. The CDR3 sequence: CASSPTGGLEKLFF. In nucleotides, the CDR3 is TGTGCCAGCAGCCCGACAGGCGGGCTTGAAAAACTGTTTTTT.

The V and J genes are TRBV4-2 and TRBJ1-1; D is perhaps TRBD1 (5 bases). V lost 5 bases and J 3 bases, leaving 13 bases between the germline ends. The CDR3 length is 14 residues. Per germline, CDR1 LGHNA and CDR2 YNFKEQ. The CDR3 coding sequence is TGTGCCAGCAGCGGGGGACCTTACGACACTGAAGCTTTCTTT. Encoded protein: CASSGGPYDTEAFF.

The V gene is TRBV5-8, the J gene TRBJ1-1; no reliable D call. Deletions cut 0 bases from V and 4 bases from J, with 7 bases between. CDR3 length equals 13 residues. Germline V CDR1 and CDR2: SGHTS, YDEGEE. The CDR3 bases are TGTGCCAGCAGCTTGGAGAGAAGCACTGAAGCTTTCTTT. Protein sequence: CASSLERSTEAFF. The variable domain in full, completed from reference TRBV5-8 and TRBJ1-1, reads EAGVTQSPTHLIKTRGQQATLRCSPISGHTSVYWYQQALGLGLQFLLWYDEGEERNRGNFPPRFSGRQFPNYSSELNVNALELEDSALYLCASSLERSTEAFFGQGTRLTVV.

This CDR3 reads CATSTRSNYGYTF. The CDR3 region has the DNA TGTGCCACCAGCACCAGGAGTAACTATGGCTACACCTTC. The chain recombines TRBV15 with TRBJ1-2; D ambiguous. The CDR3 is made up of 13 amino acids. Trimming took off 4 bases at V and 1 base at J, with 7 bases between the two ends. Per the germline V gene, CDR1 is LNHNV and CDR2 is YYDKDF (reference sequence).

The rearrangement uses TRBV6-1 and TRBJ2-7; D is ambiguous. In germline, CDR1 is MNHNS, CDR2 SASEGT. Trimming cost V 10 bases and J 2 bases, with 18 bases left between them. This CDR3 has 14 amino acids. The CDR3 is CATQSQAHPYEQYF. CDR3 nucleotides: TGTGCCACCCAATCCCAGGCTCACCCCTACGAGCAGTACTTC.

The table lists this clone with a count of one. The chain links TRBV19 to TRBJ2-5; D unclear. V shed 3 bases and J shed 5 bases, with 10 bases lying between them. This CDR3 is built from 13 residues. Germline CDR1 reads LNHDA; CDR2 reads SQIVND (reference sequence). The CDR3 sequence is CASSIVGYETQYF. CDR3 bases: TGTGCCAGTAGTATTGTAGGTTACGAGACCCAGTACTTC.

This chain connects TRBV5-1 to TRBJ1-4; D gene ambiguous. V lost 0 bases to trimming and J lost 11 bases, with 14 bases between them. The CDR3 sequence is 14 residues long. Germline V gene sequence: CDR1 SGHRS, CDR2 YFSETQ. The CDR3 reads CASSLGHRAEKLFF. The DNA for the CDR3 is TGCGCCAGCAGCTTGGGACACCGGGCGGAGAAACTGTTTTTT.

This CDR3 is CASSPRQGGNQPQHF. CDR3 nucleotide sequence: TGCGCCAGCAGCCCCCGACAGGGGGGCAATCAGCCCCAGCATTTT. This sequence joins TRBV5-1 and TRBJ1-5, with 9 bases that match TRBD1. V was clipped by 4 bases and J by 2 bases; unmatched bases: 4. CDR1 is SGHRS and CDR2 is YFSETQ in the germline V gene. The CDR3 totals 15 residues.

The chain couples TRBV5-1 to TRBJ1-5, with D perhaps matching TRBD1 (6 bases). Trimming took 0 bases from V and 4 from J, leaving 14 bases between them. CDR3 length: 16 residues. CDR1 is SGHRS and CDR2 is YFSETQ in the germline V gene. The CDR3 nucleotides read TGCGCCAGCAGCTTGGAGGCAGGGGTGAAAAATCAGCCCCAGCATTTT. Protein sequence: CASSLEAGVKNQPQHF.